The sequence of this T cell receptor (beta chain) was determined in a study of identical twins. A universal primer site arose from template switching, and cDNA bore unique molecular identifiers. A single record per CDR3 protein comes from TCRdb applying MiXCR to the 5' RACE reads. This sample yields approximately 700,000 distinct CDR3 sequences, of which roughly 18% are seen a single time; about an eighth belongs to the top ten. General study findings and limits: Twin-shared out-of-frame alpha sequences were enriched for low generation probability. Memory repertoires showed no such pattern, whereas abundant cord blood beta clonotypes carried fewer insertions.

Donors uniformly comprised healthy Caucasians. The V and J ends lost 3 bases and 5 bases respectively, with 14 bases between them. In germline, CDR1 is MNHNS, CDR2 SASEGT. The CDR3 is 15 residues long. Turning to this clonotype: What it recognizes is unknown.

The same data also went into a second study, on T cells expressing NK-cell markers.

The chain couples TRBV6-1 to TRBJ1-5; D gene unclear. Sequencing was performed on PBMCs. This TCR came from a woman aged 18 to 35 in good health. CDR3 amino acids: CASSERKNGDQPQHF. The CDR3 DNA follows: TGTGCCAGCAGTGAGAGGAAGAATGGGGATCAGCCCCAGCATTTT.